One and the same sample provided the 15 T cell receptor beta chains below, sequenced in a study of CD8 T cells in ankylosing spondylitis. Study-wide results and caveats: Several highly homologous variants made up a TCR beta motif, and this motif appeared characteristic of ankylosing spondylitis blood.

Each CDR3 protein is one row after TCRdb ran MiXCR on the 5' RACE reads. Of just under 550,000 distinct CDR3 sequences listed, approximately 11% were seen once; the top ten hold under 7.5%. These receptors' antigens are unknown. Sequences were obtained from blood, either unsorted or a sorted T cell fraction (not recorded which). These receptors originate from a male donor with ankylosing spondylitis.

This clonotype was counted at least ten times. This chain uses TRBV20-1 with TRBJ2-1, with 11 bases that match TRBD2. With V trimmed by 6 bases and J by 4 bases, 5 bases remained unmatched. The CDR3 is made up of 14 amino acids. CDR1 and CDR2 (germline): DFQATT, SNEGSKA (reference sequence). CDR3 in amino acids: CSAYSGRVYNEQFF. Here the CDR3 DNA reads TGCAGTGCCTATAGCGGGAGGGTTTACAATGAGCAGTTCTTC.

Ten or more counts support this clonotype. The junction departs from the called germline gene at one end, perhaps through a read error. The genes are TRBV12-3 or TRBV12-4 and TRBJ2-2; tentatively, D is TRBD2 (6 bases). The CDR3 has 15 amino acids. The CDR3 reads CASSLLGGNAGELFF. CDR3 bases: TGTGCCAGCAGTTTATTGGGCGGGAACGCCGGGGAGCTGTTTTTT.

This rearrangement joins TRBV28 to TRBJ1-2, with D hard to call. This CDR3 spans 11 amino acids. Germline V gives CDR1 MDHEN, CDR2 SYDVKM. Trimming cost V 3 bases and J 8 bases, with 7 bases left between them. This chain's CDR3 is CASSFRRGYTF. In nucleotides, the CDR3 is TGTGCCAGCAGTTTCCGGCGGGGCTACACCTTC.

This clonotype has a count of ten or more. This chain links TRBV4-2 with TRBJ2-3; 10 bases map to TRBD2. V was clipped by 0 bases and J by 6 bases; unmatched bases: 9. The length of the CDR3 is 17 residues. From germline, CDR1 is LGHNA and CDR2 YNFKEQ. The DNA of the CDR3 is TGTGCCAGCAGCCAAGATCCCAGCGGGAGGGCCATGGATACGCAGTATTTT. It is translated as CASSQDPSGRAMDTQYF.

This clonotype was counted a few times. V and J are TRBV12-3 or TRBV12-4 and TRBJ1-2; 7 positions agree with TRBD1. This CDR3 comprises 17 residues. Losses at the gene ends were 3 bases for V and 5 bases for J; bases not matched to a gene: 15. The CDR3 reads CASSFDLGTGVEYGYTF. As DNA, the CDR3 is TGTGCCAGCAGTTTCGATCTTGGTACAGGGGTGGAATATGGCTACACCTTC.

This clonotype was seen more than once but under ten times. This chain joins TRBV7-9 and TRBJ1-2; 7 bases map to TRBD1. The J segment lost 2 bases and the V segment lost 2 bases, leaving 5 bases of the junction unmatched. The CDR3 is made up of 15 amino acids. Germline V CDR1 and CDR2: SEHNR, FQNEAQ (reference sequence). The CDR3 DNA is TGTGCCAGCAGCTTATTCGGGACAGACAACTATGGCTACACCTTC. Amino acid sequence: CASSLFGTDNYGYTF. The full variable domain, completed using reference TRBV7-9 and TRBJ1-2, is DTGVSQNPRHKITKRGQNVTFRCDPISEHNRLYWYRQTLGQGPEFLTYFQNEAQLEKSRLLSDRFSAERPKGSFSTLEIQRTEQGDSAMYLCASSLFGTDNYGYTFGSGTRLTVV.

This clonotype was detected many times. This chain connects TRBV12-5 to TRBJ2-1; D assignment may be TRBD1 or TRBD2 (6 bases each). Looked up from germline, CDR1 is LGHNT and CDR2 is FRNRAP. Trimming stripped 5 bases from V and 5 bases from J, with 19 bases between. The CDR3 is 16 amino acids. CDR3 region: CASGLATGEVNNEQFF. CDR3 sequence (DNA): TGTGCTAGTGGTCTAGCGACAGGCGAAGTGAACAATGAGCAGTTCTTC.

This clonotype came up a few times. This chain connects TRBV29-1 to TRBJ2-5; D not resolved. Trimming took 3 bases from V and 5 from J, leaving 10 bases between them. Germline V gives CDR1 SQVTM, CDR2 ANQGSEA. The CDR3 length is 12 residues. As DNA, the CDR3 is TGCAGCGTTGAGTGGTTGCAGGAGACCCAGTACTTC. Encoded protein: CSVEWLQETQYF. The variable domain in full, with the rest retrieved from reference TRBV29-1 and TRBJ2-5, is SAVISQKPSRDICQRGTSLTIQCQVDSQVTMMFWYRQQPGQSLTLIATANQGSEATYESGFVIDKFPISRPNLTFSTLTVSNMSPEDSSIYLCSVEWLQETQYFGPGTRLLVL.

This clonotype has more than one count but fewer than ten. The V and J genes are TRBV12-3 or TRBV12-4 and TRBJ1-5; possibly TRBD1 for D (5 bases). There are 15 residues in the CDR3. V lost 3 bases and J 6 bases, leaving 15 bases between the germline ends. CDR3 nucleotide sequence: TGTGCCAGCAGTTTGTTTGGGCAGGGAAGTCAGCCCCAGCATTTT. It translates to CASSLFGQGSQPQHF.

This chain joins TRBV4-2 and TRBJ2-2; 7 positions match TRBD1. Germline loops: CDR1 LGHNA, CDR2 YNFKEQ. The CDR3 is 17 residues long. Trimming at V came to 0 bases and at J to 0 bases, leaving 4 bases not matched to a gene. The CDR3 DNA sequence: TGTGCCAGCAGCCAAGAGCCCCAGGGGGCGAACACCGGGGAGCTGTTTTTT. Amino acids: CASSQEPQGANTGELFF.

The chain uses TRBV29-1 and TRBJ1-1; no definite D call. V lost 5 bases to trimming and J lost 4 bases, with 14 bases between them. CDR1 SQVTM and CDR2 ANQGSEA come from the germline V gene. This CDR3 spans 13 amino acids. Here the CDR3 DNA reads TGCAGCGTTACCTCCCGGCTGGGCACTGAAGCTTTCTTT. Its protein product is CSVTSRLGTEAFF.

This clonotype was counted many times. V usage is TRBV7-9 and J usage is TRBJ2-3; 7 bases align to TRBD1. The CDR3 has 13 residues. V lost 11 bases to trimming and J lost 4 bases; unmatched junction nucleotides: 9. Germline V gene lookup returns CDR1 SEHNR and CDR2 FQNEAQ (reference sequence). The DNA for the CDR3 is TGTGCCGGCCGACAGGGCTGGGCAGATACGCAGTATTTT. Its protein product is CAGRQGWADTQYF. The full variable domain, in which reference TRBV7-9 and TRBJ2-3 provide the parts outside the CDR3, is DTGVSQNPRHKITKRGQNVTFRCDPISEHNRLYWYRQTLGQGPEFLTYFQNEAQLEKSRLLSDRFSAERPKGSFSTLEIQRTEQGDSAMYLCAGRQGWADTQYFGPGTRLTVL.

This clonotype has only a few counts. The J gene is TRBJ2-2, the V gene TRBV5-8; D is undetermined. Germline V lookup: CDR1 SGHTS, CDR2 YDEGEE. V gave up 0 bases and J gave up 0 bases, with 6 bases separating them. This CDR3 has 15 amino acids. The chain's CDR3 is CASSLGSPNTGELFF. In DNA, the CDR3 is TGTGCCAGCAGCTTGGGTAGCCCGAACACCGGGGAGCTGTTTTTT.

The J gene is TRBJ2-1, the V gene TRBV12-3 or TRBV12-4, with D uncertain. There are 12 residues in the CDR3. For the CDR3, the DNA is TGTGCTTCGCAGCGCTCCTACAATGAGCAGTTCTTC. Translating gives CASQRSYNEQFF.

This clonotype was picked up many times. The chain joins TRBV20-1 to TRBJ1-2, with D uncertain. The V end lost 5 bases, the J end lost 2 bases, and 18 bases lay between the germline ends. Looked up from germline, CDR1 is DFQATT and CDR2 is SNEGSKA (reference sequence). CDR3 size: 15 residues. CDR3 nucleotides: TGCAGTGCTCCACCCCCGGGTAGTCACAACTATGGCTACACCTTC. It encodes CSAPPPGSHNYGYTF.